The present TCR beta chain was sequenced within a study of T cell responses to AZD1222 COVID-19 vaccine. Overall study: Second-dose schedules of about 4 or about 12 weeks were combined. Study-wide findings and caveats: Spike-specific TCRs gained breadth and depth after people received two AZD1222 doses. Clonal diversity may have been underestimated, and the donors were mostly white British, with more females than males.

Profiled with immunoSEQ multiplex PCR; TCRdb holds only in-frame clones, not every one. The sample shows 150,000 to 200,000 clones, 85% to 95% of them seen only once. The CDR3 loop spans 17 amino acids. Trimming stripped 0 bases from V and 8 bases from J, with 19 bases between. About this clone: No antigen is known for it.

Sample: peripheral blood, taken on day 0 of AZD1222 vaccination. This chain joins TRBV23-1 and TRBJ1-4; D not resolved. TRBV23-1 is an open reading frame whose function is uncertain. The TCR originated in an adult in good health. CDR3 DNA sequence: TGCGCCAGCAGTCAATCTAAGTATCGGACCCTGCGAGAAAAACTGTTTTTT. It is translated as CASSQSKYRTLREKLFF.